Following are 3 T cell receptor beta chains from one sample sequenced in a study of T cell changes during pregnancy in multiple sclerosis. The data were produced by immunoSEQ multiplex PCR, yet TCRdb's version contains in-frame clones alone and is incomplete. The sample includes 65,000 to 75,000 clones, more than 75% of them seen just once. The sample here was peripheral blood, taken in the third trimester of pregnancy. The receptors here all came from a female donor in good health, enrolled as a control in a pregnancy study.

This chain links TRBV7-8 with TRBJ1-1; TRBD1 is a possible D gene (5 bases). This CDR3 has 14 residues. Between the trimmed V and J ends, which lost 5 bases and 3 bases, there was a span of 13 bases. CDR1 is SGHVS, CDR2 FQNEAQ, per germline. In DNA form, the CDR3 reads TGTGCCAGCAGCCCGGGGGGATGGGACACTGAAGCTTTCTTT. Its protein product is CASSPGGWDTEAFF.

In its sample, this clone was seen a few times. The chain carries TRBV18 and TRBJ1-1, with TRBD1 matching 7 bases. The CDR3 is made up of 15 amino acids. Trimming took 2 bases from V and 0 from J; bases not matched to a gene: 3. Per germline, CDR1 KGHSH and CDR2 LQKENI. The CDR3 coding sequence is TGTGCCAGCTCACCATGGCAGGGGGTGAACACTGAAGCTTTCTTT. Encoded protein: CASSPWQGVNTEAFF. The variable domain in full, with the rest retrieved from reference TRBV18 and TRBJ1-1, is NAGVMQNPRHLVRRRGQEARLRCSPMKGHSHVYWYRQLPEEGLKFMVYLQKENIIDESGMPKERFSAEFPKEGPSILRIQQVVRGDSAAYFCASSPWQGVNTEAFFGQGTRLTVV.

This rearrangement joins TRBV5-1 to TRBJ2-3; D is perhaps TRBD1 (7 bases). Trimming left V 5 bases short and J 4 bases short, with 20 bases between. There are 16 residues in the CDR3. The germline gives CDR1 SGHRS, CDR2 YFSETQ. CDR3 in amino acids: CASRYAEGARADTQYF. The CDR3 coding sequence is TGCGCCAGCAGATATGCGGAGGGGGCGAGGGCAGATACGCAGTATTTT.